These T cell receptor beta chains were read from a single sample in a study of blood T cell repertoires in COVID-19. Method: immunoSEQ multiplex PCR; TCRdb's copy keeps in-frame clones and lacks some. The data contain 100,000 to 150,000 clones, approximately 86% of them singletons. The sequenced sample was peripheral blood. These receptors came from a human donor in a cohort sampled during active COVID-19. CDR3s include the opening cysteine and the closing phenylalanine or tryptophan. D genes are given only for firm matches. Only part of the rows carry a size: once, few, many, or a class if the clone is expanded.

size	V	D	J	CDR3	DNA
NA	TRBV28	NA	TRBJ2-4	CASSPPLGTPGLTIQYF	TGTGCCAGCAGTCCACCGTTAGGGACACCGGGTTTGACCATTCAGTACTTC
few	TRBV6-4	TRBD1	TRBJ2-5	CASRDWVDRAIETQYF	TGTGCCAGCAGGGATTGGGTTGACAGGGCTATCGAGACCCAGTACTTC
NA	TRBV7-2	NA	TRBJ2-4	CASSLESRAGSNIQYF	TGTGCCAGCAGCTTAGAGAGTCGGGCAGGGTCAAACATTCAGTACTTC
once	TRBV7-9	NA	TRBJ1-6	CASSLAQGVGSPLHF	TGTGCCAGCAGCTTAGCGCAGGGTGTAGGTTCACCCCTCCACTTT
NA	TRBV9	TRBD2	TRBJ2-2	CASSVGLAGVSGELFF	TGTGCCAGCAGCGTAGGACTAGCCGGGGTCTCCGGGGAGCTGTTTTTT
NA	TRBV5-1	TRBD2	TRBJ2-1	CASSLALAGKNEQFF	TGCGCCAGCAGCTTGGCACTAGCGGGGAAGAATGAGCAGTTCTTC
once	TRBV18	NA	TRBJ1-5	CASSPPGGEQPQHF	TGTGCCAGCTCACCCCCCGGAGGGGAACAGCCCCAGCATTTT
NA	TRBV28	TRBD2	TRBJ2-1	CASSSMTSGSRYEQFF	TGTGCCAGCAGCTCCATGACTAGCGGGAGTAGGTATGAGCAGTTCTTC
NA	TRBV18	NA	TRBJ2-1	CASSPDLASNEQFF	TGTGCCAGCTCCCCCGACTTGGCGTCGAATGAGCAGTTCTTC
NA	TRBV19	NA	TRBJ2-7	CASSIRDSPYEQYF	TGTGCCAGTAGTATTAGGGACTCACCCTACGAGCAGTACTTC
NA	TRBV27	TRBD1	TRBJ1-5	CASSAGQGQGNQPQHF	TGTGCCAGCAGCGCAGGACAGGGGCAAGGCAATCAGCCCCAGCATTTT
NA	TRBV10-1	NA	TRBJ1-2	CANTVQVRNGYTF	TGCGCCAATACGGTTCAGGTTAGGAATGGCTACACCTTC
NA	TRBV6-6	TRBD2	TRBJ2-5	CASSYRGAGGRETQYF	TGTGCCAGCAGCTACCGGGGAGCGGGGGGACGGGAGACCCAGTACTTC
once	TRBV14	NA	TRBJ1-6	CASSPDSWISPLHF	TGTGCCAGCAGCCCCGACAGTTGGATCTCACCCCTCCACTTT
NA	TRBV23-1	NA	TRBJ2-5	CASIVSQYF	TGCGCCAGCATAGTTTCCCAGTACTTC
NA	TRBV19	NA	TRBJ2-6	CASSQVGTVHFSGANVLTF	TGTGCCAGTAGCCAAGTCGGGACTGTCCATTTCTCTGGGGCCAACGTCCTGACTTTC
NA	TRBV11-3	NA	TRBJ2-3	CASSTASPDTQYF	TGTGCCAGCAGCACAGCATCGCCAGATACGCAGTATTTT